The following is a T cell receptor (beta chain) sequence with its context. This CDR3 spans 15 amino acids. Trimming took 4 bases from V and 6 from J; bases not matched to a gene: 7. The germline CDR1 and CDR2 sequences are SEHNR and FQNEAQ (reference sequence). Some clones are missing from TCRdb's copy, which holds only in-frame ones; the method was immunoSEQ multiplex PCR. The table includes approximately 2,300,000 clones, about nine tenths detected once. The record originates from a study of shared clonotypes between healthy human individuals. About the study: The donor group consisted of two women and a few men, aged 18 to 49.

This clonotype was obtained from a man aged 18 to 30 in good health. Some clones in this sample may be carry-over from other donors' samples. Material: naive CD4+ T cells from PBMCs. Subset of the sample: CD45RA+ positively selected. The rearrangement uses TRBV7-9 and TRBJ2-3, with TRBD2 matching 10 bases. Written as DNA, the CDR3 is TGTGCCAGCAGCTCAAAGCCTAGCGGGAGTGATACGCAGTATTTT. Translation gives CASSSKPSGSDTQYF.